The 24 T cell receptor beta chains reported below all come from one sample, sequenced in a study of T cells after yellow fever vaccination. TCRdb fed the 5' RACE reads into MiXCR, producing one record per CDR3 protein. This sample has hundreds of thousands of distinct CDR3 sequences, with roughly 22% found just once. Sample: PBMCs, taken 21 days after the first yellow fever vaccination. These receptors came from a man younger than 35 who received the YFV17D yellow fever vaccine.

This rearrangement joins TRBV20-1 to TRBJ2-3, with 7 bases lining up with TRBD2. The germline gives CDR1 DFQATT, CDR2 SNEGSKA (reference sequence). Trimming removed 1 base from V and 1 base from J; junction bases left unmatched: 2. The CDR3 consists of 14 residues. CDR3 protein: CSARVSGGTDTQYF. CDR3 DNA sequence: TGCAGTGCTAGAGTAAGCGGGGGCACAGATACGCAGTATTTT.

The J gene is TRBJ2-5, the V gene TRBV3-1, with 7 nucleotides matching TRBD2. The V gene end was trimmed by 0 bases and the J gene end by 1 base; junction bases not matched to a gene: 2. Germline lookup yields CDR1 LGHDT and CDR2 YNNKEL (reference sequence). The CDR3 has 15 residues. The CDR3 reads CASSQEGGIQETQYF. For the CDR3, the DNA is TGTGCCAGCAGCCAAGAGGGGGGGATCCAAGAGACCCAGTACTTC.

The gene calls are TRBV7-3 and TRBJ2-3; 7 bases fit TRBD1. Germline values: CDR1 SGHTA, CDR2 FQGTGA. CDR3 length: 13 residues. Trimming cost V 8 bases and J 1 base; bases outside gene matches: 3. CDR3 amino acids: CASGDSRTDTQYF. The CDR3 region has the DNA TGTGCCAGCGGGGACAGCCGCACAGATACGCAGTATTTT.

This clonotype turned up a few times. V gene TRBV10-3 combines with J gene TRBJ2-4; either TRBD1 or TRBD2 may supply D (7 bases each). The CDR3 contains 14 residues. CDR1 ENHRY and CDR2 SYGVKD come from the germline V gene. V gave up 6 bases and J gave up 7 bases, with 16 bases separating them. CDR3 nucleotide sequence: TGTGCCATCAGCGTTTACAGGGGAGGGAACATTCAGTACTTC. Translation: CAISVYRGGNIQYF.

CDR3 bases: TGTGCCAGCAGCCCCCCGCCAGATCAAGAGACCCAGTACTTC. Translating gives CASSPPPDQETQYF. The chain joins TRBV5-5 to TRBJ2-5; unclear D gene. The CDR3 runs to 14 residues. V was shortened by 4 bases and J by 2 bases, with 12 bases between the two germline ends. Germline CDR1 is SGHKS and CDR2 is YYEKEE (reference sequence).

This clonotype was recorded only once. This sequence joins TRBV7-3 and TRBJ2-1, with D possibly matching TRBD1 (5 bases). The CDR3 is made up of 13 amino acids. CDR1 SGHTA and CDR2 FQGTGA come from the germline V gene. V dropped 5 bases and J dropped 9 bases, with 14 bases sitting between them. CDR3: CASSEQGPGEQFF. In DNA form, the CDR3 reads TGTGCCAGCAGCGAGCAGGGTCCGGGTGAGCAGTTCTTC. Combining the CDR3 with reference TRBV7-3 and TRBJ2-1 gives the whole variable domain GAGVSQTPSNKVTEKGKYVELRCDPISGHTALYWYRQSLGQGPEFLIYFQGTGAADDSGLPNDRFFAVRPEGSVSTLKIQRTERGDSAVYLCASSEQGPGEQFFGPGTRLTVL.

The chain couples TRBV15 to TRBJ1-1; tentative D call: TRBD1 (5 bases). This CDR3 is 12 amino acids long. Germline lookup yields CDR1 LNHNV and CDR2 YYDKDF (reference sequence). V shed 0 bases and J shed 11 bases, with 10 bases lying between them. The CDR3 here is CATSRDRGDAFF. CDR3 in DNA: TGTGCCACCAGCAGAGATAGGGGAGACGCTTTCTTT. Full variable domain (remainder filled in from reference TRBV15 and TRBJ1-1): DAMVIQNPRYQVTQFGKPVTLSCSQTLNHNVMYWYQQKSSQAPKLLFHYYDKDFNNEADTPDNFQSRRPNTSFCFLDIRSPGLGDTAMYLCATSRDRGDAFFGQGTRLTVV.

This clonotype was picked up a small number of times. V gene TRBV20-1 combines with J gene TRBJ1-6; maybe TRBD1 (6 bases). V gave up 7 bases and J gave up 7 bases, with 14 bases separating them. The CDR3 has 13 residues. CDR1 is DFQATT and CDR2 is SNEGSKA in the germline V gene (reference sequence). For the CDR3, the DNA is TGCAGTGACAGTCGGGGGCCGAATTCACCCCTCCACTTT. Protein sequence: CSDSRGPNSPLHF.

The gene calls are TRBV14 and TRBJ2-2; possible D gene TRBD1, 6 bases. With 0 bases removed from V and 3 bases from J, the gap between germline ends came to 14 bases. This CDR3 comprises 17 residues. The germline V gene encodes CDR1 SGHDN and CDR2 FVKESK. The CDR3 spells CASSQDFRGAHTGELFF. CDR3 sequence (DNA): TGTGCCAGCAGCCAAGATTTCAGGGGCGCGCACACCGGGGAGCTGTTTTTT.

CDR3 bases: TGCAGTGCTAGATATCAGTCTAGCGGGGGCAATGAGCAGTTCTTC. It specifies CSARYQSSGGNEQFF. The rearrangement links TRBV20-1 to TRBJ2-1; 10 bases line up with TRBD2. Germline loops: CDR1 DFQATT, CDR2 SNEGSKA (reference sequence). V lost 2 bases and J lost 6; bases outside the gene matches: 7. The CDR3 contains 15 residues.

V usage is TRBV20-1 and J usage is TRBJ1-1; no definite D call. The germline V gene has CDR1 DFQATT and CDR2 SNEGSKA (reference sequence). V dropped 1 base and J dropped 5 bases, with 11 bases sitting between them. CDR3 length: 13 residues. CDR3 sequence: CSARVRRQTEAFF. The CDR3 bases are TGCAGTGCTAGAGTCAGGAGGCAGACTGAAGCTTTCTTT.

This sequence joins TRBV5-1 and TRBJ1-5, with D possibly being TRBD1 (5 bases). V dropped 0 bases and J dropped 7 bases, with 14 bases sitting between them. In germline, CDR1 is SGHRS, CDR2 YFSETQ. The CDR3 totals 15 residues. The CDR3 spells CASSLGSGTGQPQHF. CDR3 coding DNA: TGCGCCAGCAGCTTGGGCTCAGGGACGGGGCAGCCCCAGCATTTT. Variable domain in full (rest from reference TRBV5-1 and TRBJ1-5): KAGVTQTPRYLIKTRGQQVTLSCSPISGHRSVSWYQQTPGQGLQFLFEYFSETQRNKGNFPGRFSGRQFSNSRSEMNVSTLELGDSALYLCASSLGSGTGQPQHFGDGTRLSIL.

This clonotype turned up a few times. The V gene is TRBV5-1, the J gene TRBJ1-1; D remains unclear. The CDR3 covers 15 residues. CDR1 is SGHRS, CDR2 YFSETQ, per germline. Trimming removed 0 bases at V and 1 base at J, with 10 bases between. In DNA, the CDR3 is TGCGCCAGCAGCTTGGGACGGTGGCAGAACACTGAAGCTTTCTTT. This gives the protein CASSLGRWQNTEAFF.

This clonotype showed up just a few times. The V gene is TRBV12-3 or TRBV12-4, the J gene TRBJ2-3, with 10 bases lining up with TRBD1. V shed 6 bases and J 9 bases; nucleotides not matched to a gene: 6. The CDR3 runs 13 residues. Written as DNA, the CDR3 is TGTGCCAGCAGGGGACAGGGGCTTTGGACGCAGTATTTT. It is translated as CASRGQGLWTQYF.

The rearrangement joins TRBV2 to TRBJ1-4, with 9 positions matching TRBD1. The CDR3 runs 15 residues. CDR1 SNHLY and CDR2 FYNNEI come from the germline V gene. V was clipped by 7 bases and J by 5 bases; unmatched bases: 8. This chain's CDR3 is CASNTDRGGNEKLFF. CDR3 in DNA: TGTGCCAGCAACACCGACAGGGGGGGGAATGAAAAACTGTTTTTT.

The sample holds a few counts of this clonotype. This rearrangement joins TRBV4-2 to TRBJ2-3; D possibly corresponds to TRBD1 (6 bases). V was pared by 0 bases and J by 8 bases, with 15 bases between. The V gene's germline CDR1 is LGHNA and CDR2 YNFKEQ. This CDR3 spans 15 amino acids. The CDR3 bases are TGTGCCAGCAGCCAAGAGTCAGGGGTCCCTCTTACGCAGTATTTT. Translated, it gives CASSQESGVPLTQYF.

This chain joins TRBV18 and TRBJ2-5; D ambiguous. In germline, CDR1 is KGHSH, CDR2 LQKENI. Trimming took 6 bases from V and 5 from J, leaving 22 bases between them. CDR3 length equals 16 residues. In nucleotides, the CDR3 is TGTGCCAGCTCCCCCAGCCGGACGGGCGGAGTGGAGACCCAGTACTTC. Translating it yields CASSPSRTGGVETQYF.

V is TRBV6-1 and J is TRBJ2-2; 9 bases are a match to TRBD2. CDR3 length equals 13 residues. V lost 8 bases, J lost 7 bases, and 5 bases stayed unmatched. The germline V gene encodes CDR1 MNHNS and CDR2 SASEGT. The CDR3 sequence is CASLAGYGGELFF. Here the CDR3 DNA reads TGTGCCAGCCTAGCGGGGTATGGCGGGGAGCTGTTTTTT.

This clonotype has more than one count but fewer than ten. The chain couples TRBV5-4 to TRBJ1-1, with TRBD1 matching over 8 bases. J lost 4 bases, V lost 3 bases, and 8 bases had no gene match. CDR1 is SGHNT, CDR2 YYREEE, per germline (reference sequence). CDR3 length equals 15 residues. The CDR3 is CASSSPTTGGTEAFF. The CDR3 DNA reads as TGTGCCAGCAGCTCCCCTACTACAGGGGGCACTGAAGCTTTCTTT.

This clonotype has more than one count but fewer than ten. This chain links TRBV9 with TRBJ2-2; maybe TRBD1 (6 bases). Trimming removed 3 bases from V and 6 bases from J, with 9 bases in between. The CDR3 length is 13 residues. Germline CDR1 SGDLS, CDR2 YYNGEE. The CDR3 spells CASSATGSGELFF. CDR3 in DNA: TGTGCCAGCAGCGCCACAGGGTCCGGGGAGCTGTTTTTT.

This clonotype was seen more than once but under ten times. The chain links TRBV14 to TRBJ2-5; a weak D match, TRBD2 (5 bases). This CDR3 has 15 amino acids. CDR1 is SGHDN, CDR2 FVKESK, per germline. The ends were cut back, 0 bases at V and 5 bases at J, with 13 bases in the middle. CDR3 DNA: TGTGCCAGCAGCCAAGAGGAGGAAGGGTCGGAGACCCAGTACTTC. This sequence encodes CASSQEEEGSETQYF.

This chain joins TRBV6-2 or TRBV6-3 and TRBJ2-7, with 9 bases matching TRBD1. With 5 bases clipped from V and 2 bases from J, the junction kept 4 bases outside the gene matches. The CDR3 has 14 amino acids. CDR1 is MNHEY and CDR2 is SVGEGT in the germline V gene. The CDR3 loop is CASSTGGTAYEQYF. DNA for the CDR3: TGTGCCAGCAGTACAGGGGGCACAGCCTACGAGCAGTACTTC.

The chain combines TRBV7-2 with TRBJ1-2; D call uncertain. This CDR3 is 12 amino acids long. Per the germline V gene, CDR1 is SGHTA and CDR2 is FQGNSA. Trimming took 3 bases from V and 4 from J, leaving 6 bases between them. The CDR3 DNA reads TGTGCCAGCAGCTTGATAGTCTATGGCTACACCTTC. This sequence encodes CASSLIVYGYTF.

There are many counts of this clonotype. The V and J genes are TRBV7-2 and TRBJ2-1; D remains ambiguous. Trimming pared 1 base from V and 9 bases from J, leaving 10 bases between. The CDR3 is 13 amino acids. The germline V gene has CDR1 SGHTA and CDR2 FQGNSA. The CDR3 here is CASSLVGSGEQFF. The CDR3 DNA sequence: TGTGCCAGCAGCTTAGTTGGTTCCGGTGAGCAGTTCTTC.